The 8 T cell receptor beta chains reported below all come from one sample, sequenced in a study of CD8 T cells in ankylosing spondylitis. From the 5' RACE reads, TCRdb called clonotypes with MiXCR, one entry per CDR3 protein. The sample carries under 300,000 distinct CDR3 sequences, over 9.5% recorded once. The sequenced sample was blood, either unsorted or a sorted T cell fraction (not recorded which). The receptors were sampled from a male donor with ankylosing spondylitis or in good health (not recorded which).

This clonotype was counted ten times or more. The chain links TRBV4-1 to TRBJ2-1, with 7 positions matching TRBD2. The germline V gene encodes CDR1 MGHRA and CDR2 YSYEKL. Trimming took 2 bases from V and 9 from J; bases not matched to a gene: 10. The CDR3 totals 15 residues. CDR3 sequence: CASSQMRAGRGEQFF. The CDR3 DNA is TGCGCCAGCAGCCAAATGCGAGCGGGGAGGGGTGAGCAGTTCTTC.

This clonotype was seen many times. The rearrangement joins TRBV5-1 to TRBJ1-5; tentatively, D is TRBD1 (6 bases). Germline CDR1 reads SGHRS; CDR2 reads YFSETQ. V dropped 4 bases and J dropped 4 bases, with 15 bases sitting between them. The CDR3 extends over 15 amino acids. CDR3 loop: CASSPSGQRNQPQHF. DNA of the CDR3: TGCGCCAGCAGCCCCTCGGGACAACGAAATCAGCCCCAGCATTTT.

This rearrangement joins TRBV5-1 to TRBJ1-1; 10 nucleotides align to TRBD1. J gave up 1 base and V 0 bases, and 3 bases lay outside the gene matches. CDR3 length: 16 residues. From germline, CDR1 is SGHRS and CDR2 YFSETQ. In DNA, the CDR3 is TGCGCCAGCAGCTTGGGGGACAGGGGCCAGAACACTGAAGCTTTCTTT. Its translation is CASSLGDRGQNTEAFF.

V is TRBV5-1 and J is TRBJ2-7, with D possibly being TRBD1 (6 bases). Germline assignment: CDR1 SGHRS and CDR2 YFSETQ. The CDR3 length is 18 residues. Deletions cut 4 bases from V and 2 bases from J, with 25 bases between. CDR3 protein: CASSLQPPGQPNAYEQYF. DNA for the CDR3: TGCGCCAGCAGCCTACAACCGCCTGGACAGCCTAATGCCTACGAGCAGTACTTC.

The chain combines TRBV27 with TRBJ1-4; D may be TRBD1 (6 bases). CDR1 is MNHEY and CDR2 is SMNVEV in the germline V gene (reference sequence). The ends were cut back, 3 bases at V and 8 bases at J, with 13 bases in the middle. The CDR3 has 14 residues. CDR3 nucleotide sequence: TGTGCCAGCAGTTTGGGACAAGCTGGGGAAAAACTGTTTTTT. Translation: CASSLGQAGEKLFF.

This clonotype was counted ten times or more. The chain couples TRBV12-3 or TRBV12-4 to TRBJ1-3; D gene ambiguous. V lost 3 bases to trimming and J lost 0 bases, with 6 bases between them. This CDR3 has 14 residues. The CDR3: CASSFPVSGNTIYF. CDR3 coding DNA: TGTGCCAGCAGTTTCCCGGTCTCTGGAAACACCATATATTTT.

The sample holds many counts of this clonotype. This chain connects TRBV12-3 or TRBV12-4 to TRBJ2-5, with TRBD2 matching over 11 bases. V shed 10 bases and J 2 bases; nucleotides not matched to a gene: 6. The CDR3 is made up of 14 amino acids. The CDR3 DNA follows: TGTGCCACGGGGACTAGCGGCATTCAAGAGACCCAGTACTTC. This gives the protein CATGTSGIQETQYF.

The chain links TRBV12-3 or TRBV12-4 to TRBJ1-5; D is perhaps TRBD1 (5 bases). The CDR3 contains 16 residues. V was pared by 6 bases and J by 6 bases, with 21 bases between. For the CDR3, the DNA is TGTGCCAGCAGCCGTGGGACTGCGGCCCTGTCTCAGCCCCAGCATTTT. Encoded protein: CASSRGTAALSQPQHF.